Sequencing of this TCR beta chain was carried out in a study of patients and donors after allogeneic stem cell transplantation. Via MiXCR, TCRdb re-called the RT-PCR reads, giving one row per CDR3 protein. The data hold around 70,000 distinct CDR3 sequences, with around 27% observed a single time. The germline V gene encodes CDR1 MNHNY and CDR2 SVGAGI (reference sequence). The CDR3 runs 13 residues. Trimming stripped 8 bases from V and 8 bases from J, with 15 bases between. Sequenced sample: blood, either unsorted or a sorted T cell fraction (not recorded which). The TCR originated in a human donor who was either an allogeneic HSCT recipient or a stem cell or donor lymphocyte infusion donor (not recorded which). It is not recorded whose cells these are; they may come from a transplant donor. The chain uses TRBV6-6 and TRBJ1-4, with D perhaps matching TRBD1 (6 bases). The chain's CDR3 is CASDVRGGEKLFF. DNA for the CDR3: TGTGCCAGCGACGTAAGGGGGGGGGAAAAACTGTTTTTT.